The 12 T cell receptor beta chains presented below share a single source sample, sequenced in a study of a mutant IDH1 vaccine in newly diagnosed glioma. Their antigens are not known. TCRdb's table, derived via immunoSEQ multiplex PCR, lists solely in-frame clones and lacks some. The sample lists tens of thousands of clones; 80% to 95% were seen once. Documented time point: week 35, safety follow-up. In the vaccine, a single dose held 300 ug of the mutant IDH1 20-mer peptide, along with topical imiquimod. The starting material was PBMCs, obtained from a glioma patient whose treatment included an IDH1 peptide vaccine. These receptors came from a man aged 50-59 years with glioma.

The CDR3 DNA is TGTGCCATCAGCCCCGCCGGGGGCGACACTGAAGCTTTCTTT. Amino acids: CAISPAGGDTEAFF. The J gene is TRBJ1-1, the V gene TRBV10-3; maybe TRBD1 (6 bases). CDR3 length: 14 amino acids. V was cut by 6 bases and J by 3 bases, with 14 bases left in between. Germline V CDR1 and CDR2: ENHRY, SYGVKD.

J is TRBJ1-1 and V is TRBV10-1, with a possible D match to TRBD1 (5 bases). From germline, CDR1 is WNHNN and CDR2 SYGVQD (reference sequence). V lost 0 bases to trimming and J lost 10 bases, with 9 bases between them. The CDR3 is 12 amino acids. The CDR3 reads CASSESTGGAFF. Written as DNA, the CDR3 is TGCGCCAGCAGTGAGTCGACCGGGGGAGCTTTCTTT.

The V and J genes are TRBV19 and TRBJ2-3; 10 nucleotides line up with TRBD2. The length of the CDR3 is 15 residues. Germline V CDR1 and CDR2: LNHDA, SQIVND (reference sequence). The V and J ends lost 5 bases and 1 base, in that order; junction bases with no gene match: 3. The CDR3 DNA sequence: TGTGCCAGTAGTCCGCTAGCGGGGGGCACAGATACGCAGTATTTT. Protein product: CASSPLAGGTDTQYF.

The chain couples TRBV11-1 to TRBJ2-2; D gene ambiguous. Between the trimmed V and J ends, which lost 7 bases and 0 bases, there was a span of 18 bases. From germline, CDR1 is SGHAT and CDR2 FQDESV (reference sequence). The length of the CDR3 is 17 residues. The DNA of the CDR3 is TGTGCCAGCACTATAAACGGGCAGGTGGCGAACACCGGGGAGCTGTTTTTT. It yields the protein CASTINGQVANTGELFF.

The J gene is TRBJ1-6, the V gene TRBV19; unclear D gene. The germline gives CDR1 LNHDA, CDR2 SQIVND (reference sequence). This CDR3 is 15 amino acids long. V was shortened by 3 bases and J by 4 bases, with 10 bases between the two germline ends. This chain's CDR3 is CASSMQLFYNSPLHF. The CDR3 DNA reads TGTGCCAGTAGTATGCAGCTTTTTTATAATTCACCCCTCCACTTT.

The rearrangement uses TRBV28 and TRBJ1-1; D not certain. V was trimmed by 1 base and J by 0 bases, leaving 9 bases between them. The CDR3 loop spans 15 amino acids. Germline values: CDR1 MDHEN, CDR2 SYDVKM. The chain's CDR3 is CASSLLTPMNTEAFF. In DNA, the CDR3 is TGTGCCAGCAGTTTATTGACACCGATGAACACTGAAGCTTTCTTT.

The rearrangement links TRBV28 to TRBJ2-3; 7 positions agree with TRBD2. The junction had 5 bases not matched to a gene; V was cut back by 3 bases and J by 5 bases. The CDR3 consists of 14 residues. From germline, CDR1 is MDHEN and CDR2 SYDVKM. The CDR3 sequence is CASSLGGIGDTQYF. CDR3 nucleotides: TGTGCCAGCAGTTTGGGAGGGATAGGAGATACGCAGTATTTT.

This chain links TRBV10-3 with TRBJ2-1; 8 bases match TRBD2. Germline assignment: CDR1 ENHRY and CDR2 SYGVKD. The CDR3 contains 14 residues. V trimming: 6 bases; J trimming: 7 bases; junction bases outside the gene matches: 8. CDR3 sequence: CAIREREHANEQFF. CDR3 sequence (DNA): TGTGCCATCAGGGAGCGGGAGCACGCGAATGAGCAGTTCTTC.

This clone is a singleton in its sample. V is TRBV28 and J is TRBJ2-5, with D possibly TRBD1 on 6 matching bases. Germline V gene lookup returns CDR1 MDHEN and CDR2 SYDVKM. The V gene lost 5 bases and the J gene lost 4 bases, with 17 bases spanning the gap. The CDR3 spans 15 residues. CDR3 amino acids: CASSRPDRLSETQYF. The CDR3 coding sequence is TGTGCCAGCAGTCGGCCTGACAGGTTGTCAGAGACCCAGTACTTC. The variable domain in full, with the rest retrieved from reference TRBV28 and TRBJ2-5, is DVKVTQSSRYLVKRTGEKVFLECVQDMDHENMFWYRQDPGLGLRLIYFSYDVKMKEKGDIPEGYSVSREKKERFSLILESASTNQTSMYLCASSRPDRLSETQYFGPGTRLLVL.

The V and J genes are TRBV5-1 and TRBJ2-1; 10 positions agree with TRBD2. The CDR3 contains 15 residues. Trimming removed 5 bases from V and 5 bases from J; junction bases left unmatched: 7. The V gene's germline CDR1 is SGHRS and CDR2 YFSETQ. The CDR3 DNA sequence: TGCGCCAGCAGGCCGACTAGCGGGCCCAACAATGAGCAGTTCTTC. It specifies CASRPTSGPNNEQFF.

This clone came up once. The chain links TRBV4-2 to TRBJ2-3; TRBD2 is a possible D gene (6 bases). Between the trimmed V and J ends, which lost 2 bases and 0 bases, there was a span of 21 bases. The CDR3 is 19 residues long. Germline CDR1 and CDR2: LGHNA and YNFKEQ. The CDR3 spells CASSQRGGVGVFSTDTQYF. Written as DNA, the CDR3 is TGTGCCAGCAGCCAAAGGGGAGGAGTTGGCGTTTTTAGCACAGATACGCAGTATTTT.

This clone has only one observation. This chain connects TRBV11-1 to TRBJ1-3; D is possibly TRBD1 (6 bases). Per germline, CDR1 SGHAT and CDR2 FQDESV (reference sequence). CDR3 size: 14 residues. Trimming removed 4 bases at V and 4 bases at J, with 11 bases between. The CDR3 sequence: CASSSTGSGNTIYF. As DNA, the CDR3 is TGTGCCAGCAGCTCAACAGGGTCGGGAAACACCATATATTTT.